What follows are 22 T cell receptor beta chains derived from one specimen sequenced in a study of Tregs in tolerant kidney transplant recipients. Clones were read by immunoSEQ multiplex PCR, and TCRdb kept only the in-frame ones, dropping some. Seen here are fewer than 3,500 clones, 41% observed once, and the top ten hold roughly 7.1%. Which antigens these TCRs recognize remains unknown. Sequencing was carried out using Tregs from blood grown in culture. Receptors were obtained from a human donor in good health.

This chain links TRBV2 with TRBJ1-1; no clear D. Germline CDR1 SNHLY, CDR2 FYNNEI. V was pared by 3 bases and J by 4 bases, with 12 bases between. This CDR3 contains 14 residues. The CDR3 DNA reads as TGTGCCAGCAGTGACGCTCCCTGGGGCACTGAAGCTTTCTTT. Its protein is CASSDAPWGTEAFF. Variable domain in full (rest from reference TRBV2 and TRBJ1-1): EPEVTQTPSHQVTQMGQEVILRCVPISNHLYFYWYRQILGQKVEFLVSFYNNEISEKSEIFDDQFSVERPDGSNFTLKIRSTKLEDSAMYFCASSDAPWGTEAFFGQGTRLTVV.

This clone is deemed large (0.1 to 1%). The chain recombines TRBV30 with TRBJ1-2; TRBD1 matches at 7 bases. V was pared by 2 bases and J by 4 bases, with 7 bases of the junction left unmatched. The CDR3 covers 14 residues. Germline lookup yields CDR1 GTSNPN and CDR2 SVGIG (reference sequence). In nucleotides, the CDR3 is TGTGCCTGGAGTCCCTGGACAGGCGGCTATGGCTACACCTTC. Translation: CAWSPWTGGYGYTF.

The J gene is TRBJ2-7, the V gene TRBV5-1; D possibly corresponds to TRBD1 (6 bases). The CDR3 totals 15 residues. Trimming pared 0 bases from V and 7 bases from J, leaving 17 bases between. CDR1 and CDR2 (germline): SGHRS, YFSETQ. Written as DNA, the CDR3 is TGCGCCAGCAGCTTGGTCTTGGGGGCGCGGTATGAGCAGTACTTC. This encodes CASSLVLGARYEQYF.

This clone is medium-sized. This chain joins TRBV6-4 and TRBJ1-1; 7 bases fit TRBD1. CDR1 and CDR2 (germline): MRHNA, SNTAGT. V dropped 4 bases and J dropped 4; count of bases not matched to a gene: 6. The CDR3 is 14 amino acids. The CDR3 DNA is TGTGCCAGCAGTGCTACCGACAGGGCCACTGAAGCTTTCTTT. Its translation: CASSATDRATEAFF.

This clone occurred a few times. This chain connects TRBV4-1 to TRBJ2-1, with 13 bases aligning to TRBD2. V gave up 4 bases and J gave up 9 bases; unmatched junction bases: 9. The length of the CDR3 is 16 residues. The germline CDR1 and CDR2 sequences are MGHRA and YSYEKL. The chain's CDR3 is CASSPVGTSGRGEQFF. CDR3 sequence (DNA): TGCGCCAGCAGCCCAGTAGGCACTAGCGGGAGGGGTGAGCAGTTCTTC.

J is TRBJ2-7 and V is TRBV5-4; possibly TRBD2 for D (5 bases). The length of the CDR3 is 16 residues. Trimming took 0 bases from V and 0 from J, leaving 13 bases between them. Germline values: CDR1 SGHNT, CDR2 YYREEE (reference sequence). CDR3 sequence reads: CASSLAGRGSSYEQYF. The CDR3 coding sequence is TGTGCCAGCAGCTTGGCCGGTAGAGGGAGCTCCTACGAGCAGTACTTC.

The J gene is TRBJ2-1, the V gene TRBV6-5; a weak D match, TRBD2 (6 bases). CDR3 length: 16 amino acids. The V end was cut by 1 base, the J end by 2 bases, with 12 bases between. Germline-derived CDR1 and CDR2 are MNHEY and SVGAGI. In nucleotides, the CDR3 is TGTGCCAGCAGTTACTTAGGAGGGGCTACCTACAATGAGCAGTTCTTC. Translated: CASSYLGGATYNEQFF.

In its sample, this clone was seen a few times. The rearrangement joins TRBV5-3 to TRBJ2-1; D is unclear. TRBV5-3 is an open reading frame, and its role is uncertain. The CDR3 runs 16 residues. V was cut by 0 bases and J by 3 bases, with 13 bases left in between. The chain's CDR3 is CARSLDSLIYYNEQFF. Written as DNA, the CDR3 is TGTGCCAGAAGCTTGGACTCTCTAATATACTACAATGAGCAGTTCTTC.

The chain employs TRBV7-2 and TRBJ2-4; tentatively, D is TRBD2 (5 bases). V was trimmed by 5 bases and J by 0 bases, leaving 11 bases between them. The CDR3 is 15 residues long. Germline V gives CDR1 SGHTA, CDR2 FQGNSA. CDR3 sequence (DNA): TGTGCCAGCAGCGAAGGAGGCCTAGCCAAAAACATTCAGTACTTC. Amino acid sequence: CASSEGGLAKNIQYF.

The V call is TRBV7-9, the J call TRBJ1-5, with a tentative D call TRBD1 (5 bases). Germline lookup yields CDR1 SEHNR and CDR2 FQNEAQ (reference sequence). V lost 1 base and J 6 bases, leaving 13 bases between the germline ends. The CDR3 has 15 residues. The CDR3 loop reads CASSLGMRGPQPQHF. The CDR3 DNA follows: TGTGCCAGCAGCTTAGGCATGCGGGGACCTCAGCCCCAGCATTTT.

This clone was detected only a few times. This chain uses TRBV14 with TRBJ2-3; 10 bases are a match to TRBD1. Germline CDR1 SGHDN, CDR2 FVKESK. Trimming cost V 4 bases and J 2 bases; bases outside gene matches: 6. This CDR3 is built from 16 residues. CDR3 in DNA: TGTGCCAGCAGCCGTTTCGGGACAGGGGTCACAGATACGCAGTATTTT. Its protein is CASSRFGTGVTDTQYF. The whole variable domain, remainder taken from reference TRBV14 and TRBJ2-3, is EAGVTQFPSHSVIEKGQTVTLRCDPISGHDNLYWYRRVMGKEIKFLLHFVKESKQDESGMPNNRFLAERTGGTYSTLKVQPAELEDSGVYFCASSRFGTGVTDTQYFGPGTRLTVL.

The gene calls are TRBV29-1 and TRBJ2-2; 8 bases align to TRBD1. In germline, CDR1 is SQVTM, CDR2 ANQGSEA. Trimming cost V 4 bases and J 6 bases; bases outside gene matches: 4. The CDR3 spans 13 residues. CDR3 in DNA: TGCAGCGTTGCGGACAGGGTCGCCGGGGAGCTGTTTTTT. The encoded protein is CSVADRVAGELFF.

The chain is built from TRBV4-2 and TRBJ1-1; D may be TRBD1 (5 bases). V was cut by 5 bases and J by 1 base, with 14 bases left in between. The CDR3 runs to 15 residues. Germline V CDR1 and CDR2: LGHNA, YNFKEQ. CDR3 DNA sequence: TGTGCCAGCAGCTTGCTTGACAGAGAGAACACTGAAGCTTTCTTT. Translation: CASSLLDRENTEAFF.

This clone was counted only a few times. This chain uses TRBV5-1 with TRBJ1-2; 7 bases match TRBD1. This CDR3 region has 13 residues. V was pared by 5 bases and J by 8 bases, with 9 bases of the junction left unmatched. Germline V gene lookup returns CDR1 SGHRS and CDR2 YFSETQ. CDR3 bases: TGCGCCAGCAGTTTCACAGGGGCGCGCGGCTACACCTTC. It translates to CASSFTGARGYTF. The full variable domain, completed using reference TRBV5-1 and TRBJ1-2, is KAGVTQTPRYLIKTRGQQVTLSCSPISGHRSVSWYQQTPGQGLQFLFEYFSETQRNKGNFPGRFSGRQFSNSRSEMNVSTLELGDSALYLCASSFTGARGYTFGSGTRLTVV.

CDR3 residues: CSVAKGLNEQYF. For the CDR3, the DNA is TGCAGCGTTGCAAAGGGTCTAAACGAGCAGTACTTC. The chain is built from TRBV29-1 and TRBJ2-7; no clear D gene. The CDR3 contains 12 residues. Germline V gene sequence: CDR1 SQVTM, CDR2 ANQGSEA. V gave up 4 bases and J gave up 5 bases, with 12 bases separating them.

This chain joins TRBV5-5 and TRBJ2-7; D gene uncertain. CDR3 length: 11 residues. With 0 bases removed from V and 6 bases from J, the gap between germline ends came to 4 bases. CDR1 SGHKS and CDR2 YYEKEE come from the germline V gene (reference sequence). The CDR3 here is CASSLGLEQYF. Written as DNA, the CDR3 is TGTGCCAGCAGCTTGGGTCTCGAGCAGTACTTC.

This clone has only a few counts. The chain couples TRBV19 to TRBJ1-6; TRBD1 might be the D (6 bases). Germline loops: CDR1 LNHDA, CDR2 SQIVND (reference sequence). Trimming shortened V by 3 bases and J by 6 bases, and 12 bases separated the two germline ends. CDR3 length: 15 residues. Written as DNA, the CDR3 is TGTGCCAGTAGTATTCGGGGACACATTAATTCACCCCTCCACTTT. It translates to CASSIRGHINSPLHF.

This clone was recorded a few times. This sequence joins TRBV5-8 and TRBJ1-1; no reliable D call. The ends were cut back, 1 base at V and 11 bases at J, with 12 bases in the middle. Germline V lookup: CDR1 SGHTS, CDR2 YDEGEE. The CDR3 is 12 amino acids. This CDR3 reads CASSLIDTRAFF. CDR3 bases: TGTGCCAGCAGCTTGATAGATACCCGGGCTTTCTTT.

The J gene is TRBJ1-1, the V gene TRBV11-1; D remains unclear. The ends were cut back, 4 bases at V and 1 base at J, with 13 bases in the middle. The germline V gene has CDR1 SGHAT and CDR2 FQDESV (reference sequence). The CDR3 extends over 15 amino acids. CDR3 DNA sequence: TGTGCCAGCAGCTCCCTTCGGGCCCCGAACACTGAAGCTTTCTTT. This gives the protein CASSSLRAPNTEAFF.

This clone was counted a single time. The chain joins TRBV11-2 to TRBJ1-3; 8 bases fit TRBD1. V shed 5 bases, J shed 2 bases, and the junction held 8 bases outside the gene matches. The germline V gene has CDR1 SGHAT and CDR2 FQNNGV. The CDR3 is 16 amino acids. The CDR3 sequence: CASSRRQGTAGNTIYF. The DNA of the CDR3 is TGTGCCAGCAGCCGAAGACAGGGGACGGCTGGAAACACCATATATTTT.

The chain carries TRBV7-9 and TRBJ1-2; 10 nucleotides agree with TRBD1. The germline V gene has CDR1 SEHNR and CDR2 FQNEAQ (reference sequence). The CDR3 covers 14 residues. V lost 5 bases, J lost 2 bases, and 2 bases stayed unmatched. The CDR3 DNA reads as TGTGCCAGCAGCCTGGGACAGGGGAACTATGGCTACACCTTC. Protein: CASSLGQGNYGYTF.

This rearrangement joins TRBV2 to TRBJ1-5; 10 bases are shared with TRBD1. The CDR3 has 16 residues. CDR1 is SNHLY and CDR2 is FYNNEI in the germline V gene. The V and J ends lost 7 bases and 4 bases, in that order; junction bases with no gene match: 10. The CDR3 loop reads CASMVTRTGGNQPQHF. CDR3 in DNA: TGTGCCAGCATGGTCACCAGGACAGGGGGAAATCAGCCCCAGCATTTT.